This T cell receptor beta chain was retrieved from a study of blood T cells in healthy people across ages. This clonotype has at least ten counts. From germline, CDR1 is SQVTM and CDR2 ANQGSEA. The V end lost 6 bases, the J end lost 5 bases, and 14 bases lay between the germline ends. The CDR3 consists of 13 residues. With a J-beta primer mix and a sample-barcoded 5' primer, a second PCR ran roughly 7 to 11 cycles. From the 5' RACE reads, TCRdb called clonotypes with MiXCR, one entry per CDR3 protein. The data contain about 930,000 distinct CDR3 sequences, 25% to 35% of them singletons. This sample also appeared in a second study, on T cells of mothers and their children.

This TCR came from a woman in her forties in good health. The chain combines TRBV29-1 with TRBJ2-1; no definite D call. The source material was blood. CDR3 nucleotides: TGCAGCGTCGGCATGCGACTTAACAATGAGCAGTTCTTC. It is translated as CSVGMRLNNEQFF.